The rows below give T cell receptor beta chains drawn from one sample of a study of T cells after yellow fever vaccination. TCRdb ran MiXCR on the 5' RACE reads and lists one entry per CDR3 protein. The sample has some 400,000 distinct CDR3 sequences; about 6.2% are singletons. This material consisted of PBMCs, taken 5 days after the yellow fever booster vaccination. All receptors derive from a man younger than 45 who received the YFV17D yellow fever vaccine. Each CDR3 is given with its conserved first and last residue. D genes are given only for firm matches. Clone size appears in some rows only: once, few, many, or a class for an expanded clone.

>-|-|TRBJ1-3|TRBV19
CASSLQAWDTIYF
TGTGCCAGTAGTCTGCAGGCCTGGGACACCATATATTTT
>-|TRBD1|TRBJ1-2|TRBV6-1
CASSLHRGGDNYGYTF
TGTGCCAGCAGCTTGCACAGGGGGGGGGATAACTATGGCTACACCTTC
>-|-|TRBJ2-2|TRBV7-2
CASSLARTGGLFF
TGTGCCAGCAGCTTAGCGAGGACCGGGGGGCTGTTTTTT
>few|-|TRBJ2-1|TRBV10-1
CASSAGPAGVNEQFF
TGCGCCAGCAGCGCAGGACCAGCGGGCGTCAATGAGCAGTTCTTC
>few|TRBD2|TRBJ2-3|TRBV4-3
CASSQDYASGRPDTQYF
TGCGCCAGCAGCCAAGATTACGCTAGCGGGAGACCAGATACGCAGTATTTT
>-|-|TRBJ2-5|TRBV7-6
CASSSKQGQETQYF
TGTGCCAGCAGCTCAAAACAGGGACAAGAGACCCAGTACTTC
>-|-|TRBJ2-2|TRBV9
CASMGGVTTGELFF
TGTGCCAGCATGGGGGGAGTAACCACCGGGGAGCTGTTTTTT
>-|-|TRBJ2-1|TRBV7-8
CASRQARLASYNEQFF
TGTGCCAGCAGGCAAGCGCGGCTGGCCTCTTACAATGAGCAGTTCTTC
>few|-|TRBJ2-2|TRBV7-2
CASSPSITGELFF
TGTGCCAGCAGCCCCAGCATCACCGGGGAGCTGTTTTTT
>many|-|TRBJ2-7|TRBV7-2
CASTAGRHYEQYF
TGTGCCAGCACCGCGGGACGCCACTACGAGCAGTACTTC
>few|TRBD2|TRBJ2-3|TRBV20-1
CSANPRTSGRGDTQYF
TGCAGTGCAAACCCGAGGACTAGCGGGAGGGGAGATACGCAGTATTTT
>many|-|TRBJ2-1|TRBV4-3
CASSQDLRGSAEQFF
TGCGCCAGCAGCCAAGATCTGAGGGGGAGCGCTGAGCAGTTCTTC
>few|-|TRBJ2-5|TRBV20-1
CSARTDASQEETQYF
TGCAGTGCTAGAACTGACGCTAGCCAGGAAGAGACCCAGTACTTC
>few|TRBD2|TRBJ2-1|TRBV29-1
CSVAGEGYDNEQFF
TGCAGCGTGGCGGGGGAAGGCTACGACAATGAGCAGTTCTTC
>few|-|TRBJ2-7|TRBV29-1
CSVHGTVGNEQYF
TGCAGCGTTCACGGGACGGTGGGGAACGAGCAGTACTTC
>many|-|TRBJ1-5|TRBV18
CASSPLENQPQHF
TGTGCCAGCTCACCATTGGAGAATCAGCCCCAGCATTTT
>-|-|TRBJ2-3|TRBV10-1
CASSDLLDTQYF
TGCGCCAGCAGTGACCTGCTAGATACGCAGTATTTT
>-|-|TRBJ2-1|TRBV19
CASSIADYNEQFF
TGTGCCAGTAGTATAGCCGACTACAATGAGCAGTTCTTC
>-|-|TRBJ2-7|TRBV10-1
CASSRDRSSYEQYF
TGCGCCAGCAGTAGGGACCGCAGCTCCTACGAGCAGTACTTC
>-|TRBD1|TRBJ1-1|TRBV19
CASGDRGTEAFF
TGTGCCAGTGGGGACAGGGGAACTGAAGCTTTCTTT
>-|-|TRBJ2-5|TRBV5-4
CASSLGTTRGETQYF
TGTGCCAGCAGCTTGGGGACTACCAGGGGAGAGACCCAGTACTTC
>-|-|TRBJ2-1|TRBV5-1
CASSFGTGLQEGEQFF
TGCGCCAGCAGCTTCGGGACGGGCCTGCAAGAAGGTGAGCAGTTCTTC
>-|-|TRBJ1-2|TRBV20-1
CSAAKRGPDYTF
TGCAGTGCCGCAAAACGGGGGCCAGACTACACCTTC
>few|TRBD1|TRBJ1-2|TRBV3-1
CASSQDGTGMGANYGYTF
TGTGCCAGCAGCCAAGATGGGACAGGGATGGGCGCTAACTATGGCTACACCTTC
>many|-|TRBJ2-1|TRBV12-3/TRBV12-4
CASSFGSYNEQFF
TGTGCCAGCAGTTTCGGGAGCTACAATGAGCAGTTCTTC
>few|-|TRBJ2-1|TRBV7-2
CASSSTSSSVGSEQFF
TGTGCCAGCAGCTCGACTAGTTCCTCGGTCGGGAGTGAGCAGTTCTTC
>few|-|TRBJ1-5|TRBV20-1
CSARFGSGNQPQHF
TGCAGTGCTAGATTCGGTAGCGGAAATCAGCCCCAGCATTTT
>many|TRBD2|TRBJ2-7|TRBV12-3/TRBV12-4
CASTPSGGSRYEQYF
TGTGCCAGCACTCCCTCGGGCGGGAGTCGATACGAGCAGTACTTC
>many|TRBD1|TRBJ1-1|TRBV27
CASSPQGGQRTEAFF
TGTGCCAGCAGTCCCCAGGGGGGGCAACGAACTGAAGCTTTCTTT
>many|TRBD2|TRBJ2-3|TRBV6-5
CASSFSGGADTQYF
TGTGCCAGCAGTTTCAGCGGGGGGGCAGATACGCAGTATTTT
>few|TRBD2|TRBJ2-1|TRBV20-1
CSARDLAGANEQFF
TGCAGTGCTAGAGACCTAGCGGGAGCTAATGAGCAGTTCTTC
>-|-|TRBJ1-3|TRBV10-3
CAISDGNTIYF
TGTGCCATCAGTGACGGAAACACCATATATTTT
>few|TRBD1|TRBJ2-7|TRBV29-1
CSVEDRGTGGDEQYF
TGCAGCGTTGAAGATCGGGGGACAGGTGGGGACGAGCAGTACTTC